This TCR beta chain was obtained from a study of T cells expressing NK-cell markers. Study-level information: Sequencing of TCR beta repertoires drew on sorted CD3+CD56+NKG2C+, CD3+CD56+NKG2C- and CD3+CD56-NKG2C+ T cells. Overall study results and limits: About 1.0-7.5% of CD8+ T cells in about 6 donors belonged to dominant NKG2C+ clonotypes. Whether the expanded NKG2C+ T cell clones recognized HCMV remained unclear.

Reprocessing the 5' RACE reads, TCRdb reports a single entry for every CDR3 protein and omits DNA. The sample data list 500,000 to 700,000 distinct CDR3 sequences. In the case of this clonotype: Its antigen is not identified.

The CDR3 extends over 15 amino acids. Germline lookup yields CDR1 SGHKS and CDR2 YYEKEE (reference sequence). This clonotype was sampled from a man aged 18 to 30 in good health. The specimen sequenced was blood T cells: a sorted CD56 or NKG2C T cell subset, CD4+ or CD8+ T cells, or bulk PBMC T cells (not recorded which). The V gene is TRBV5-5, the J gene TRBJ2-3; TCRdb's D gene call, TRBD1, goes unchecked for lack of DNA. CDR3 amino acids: CASSSPPGAGDTQYF.